A single sample gave rise to the 2 T cell receptor beta chains below, sequenced in a study of T-cell reconstitution after alpha-beta-depleted transplantation in children. TCRbeta library preparation incorporated unique molecular identifiers. Each CDR3 protein is one row after TCRdb ran MiXCR on the PCR reads. The sample includes a few hundred thousand distinct CDR3 sequences, 18% of them seen just once. The starting material was PBMCs from the stem cell graft donor, obtained from the stem cell graft. Source of these receptors: a human donor who donated a stem cell graft to a child with acute lymphoblastic leukemia.

This clonotype was observed a few times. The chain is built from TRBV27 and TRBJ2-2; the match to TRBD2 covers 7 bases. V lost 2 bases to trimming and J lost 7 bases; unmatched junction nucleotides: 7. This CDR3 is 15 amino acids long. Per germline, CDR1 MNHEY and CDR2 SMNVEV (reference sequence). CDR3 nucleotides: TGTGCCAGCAGTTTAGTGGGAGGGCCGAACGGGGAGCTGTTTTTT. Amino acids: CASSLVGGPNGELFF.

This chain uses TRBV19 with TRBJ2-1, with no clear D. Trimming pared 7 bases from V and 0 bases from J, leaving 7 bases between. Germline V gene data show CDR1 as LNHDA and CDR2 as SQIVND (reference sequence). The CDR3 consists of 13 residues. CDR3 nucleotides: TGTGCCAGTACAGATAGCTCCTACAATGAGCAGTTCTTC. Translating gives CASTDSSYNEQFF.